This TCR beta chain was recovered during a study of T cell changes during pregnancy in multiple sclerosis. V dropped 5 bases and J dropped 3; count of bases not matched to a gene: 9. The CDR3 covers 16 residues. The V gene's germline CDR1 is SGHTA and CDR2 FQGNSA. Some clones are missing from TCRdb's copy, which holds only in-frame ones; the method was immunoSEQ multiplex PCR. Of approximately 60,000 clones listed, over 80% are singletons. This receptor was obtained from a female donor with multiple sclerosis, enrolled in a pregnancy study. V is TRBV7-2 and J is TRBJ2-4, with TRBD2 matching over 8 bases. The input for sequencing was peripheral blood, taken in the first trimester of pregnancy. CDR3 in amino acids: CASSPGGSGDKNIQYF. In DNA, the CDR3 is TGTGCCAGCAGCCCTGGGGGTAGCGGGGACAAAAACATTCAGTACTTC.